This entry features one TCR beta chain sequence. No antigen is known for it. The ends were cut back, 6 bases at V and 0 bases at J, with 8 bases in the middle. Germline-derived CDR1 and CDR2 are MNHNS and SASEGT. The CDR3 totals 13 residues. The T cells that were sequenced for TCR beta were CD8+ and CD4+ cells from blood. Stable or active relapsing-remitting multiple sclerosis, untreated and meeting revised McDonald criteria, defined the controls. An input of roughly 0.45 to 1 ug of RNA was subjected to reverse transcription using random hexamers. Coverage of TCR beta CDR3 amplification by immunoSEQ multiplex PCR extended to 54 Vbeta and 13 Jbeta. TCRdb analysed the immunoSEQ multiplex PCR reads with MiXCR anew, one entry per CDR3 protein. The profile covers 150,000 to 200,000 distinct CDR3 sequences, with under 95% appearing a single time and roughly 0.1% taken by the ten largest. This sample was taken from a study of CD8 T cells in Susac syndrome.

Regarding the study as a whole: It was acknowledged in the study that the number of individuals who were included in its TCR sequencing and HLA analysis was relatively small.

This TCR was sampled from a human donor with multiple sclerosis. Sequenced: CD4+ T cells from PBMCs. This chain connects TRBV6-1 to TRBJ1-2; a possible D gene is TRBD1 (5 bases). CDR3 loop: CASRQVANYGYTF. The CDR3 nucleotides are TGTGCCAGCAGACAGGTAGCTAACTATGGCTACACCTTC.